This is a list of T cell receptor beta chains from one sample in a study of blood T cell repertoires in COVID-19. Produced via immunoSEQ multiplex PCR; TCRdb's table is partial and in-frame only. The table includes a few hundred thousand clones, roughly 89% detected once. The sample comprised PBMCs or T cells enriched from blood (not recorded which). These receptors originate from a middle-aged woman who had recovered from COVID-19. Each CDR3 is given with its conserved first and last residue. Fields, in order: V gene, J gene, CDR3 protein.

v_call: TRBV27
j_call: TRBJ2-1
cdr3_aa: CASSSSRTISNEQFF

v_call: TRBV28
j_call: TRBJ1-5
cdr3_aa: CASSSDQPQHF

v_call: TRBV19
j_call: TRBJ1-1
cdr3_aa: CASSRSQGQKNTEAFF

v_call: TRBV7-2
j_call: TRBJ2-5
cdr3_aa: CASSFRGQRETQYF

v_call: TRBV7-3
j_call: TRBJ2-1
cdr3_aa: CASSYGLAGEGEQFF

v_call: TRBV27
j_call: TRBJ2-2
cdr3_aa: CASSLTSGSMNTGELFF

v_call: TRBV25-1
j_call: TRBJ2-1
cdr3_aa: CASSRTRSLYNEQFF

v_call: TRBV5-1
j_call: TRBJ2-1
cdr3_aa: CASSFSGTSSYNEQFF

v_call: TRBV28
j_call: TRBJ1-1
cdr3_aa: CASSLNSGFEAFF

v_call: TRBV9
j_call: TRBJ2-1
cdr3_aa: CASSVGTGAYNEQFF

v_call: TRBV19
j_call: TRBJ1-2
cdr3_aa: CASNADRLPIYTF

v_call: TRBV6-2/TRBV6-3
j_call: TRBJ2-3
cdr3_aa: CASSYVRGRGSPRGGDTQYF

v_call: TRBV9
j_call: TRBJ1-6
cdr3_aa: CASSVVGSSESPLHF

v_call: TRBV24-1
j_call: TRBJ2-2
cdr3_aa: CATSDHTRGAGELFF

v_call: TRBV5-6
j_call: TRBJ2-5
cdr3_aa: CASSLGRGGETQYF

v_call: TRBV6-1
j_call: TRBJ2-7
cdr3_aa: CASSEGTSGFYEQYF

v_call: TRBV30
j_call: TRBJ2-3
cdr3_aa: CAWRGGRPTDTQYF

v_call: TRBV7-8
j_call: TRBJ2-1
cdr3_aa: CASSLGQRGPYNEQFF

v_call: TRBV2
j_call: TRBJ1-3
cdr3_aa: CASRSAGNTIYF

v_call: TRBV7-9
j_call: TRBJ2-5
cdr3_aa: CASRSGTGEETQYF

v_call: TRBV19
j_call: TRBJ1-1
cdr3_aa: CASSPRQDRAGTEAFF

v_call: TRBV28
j_call: TRBJ1-5
cdr3_aa: CASVRYSNQPQHF

v_call: TRBV5-1
j_call: TRBJ1-4
cdr3_aa: CASSSDPSQGINEKLFF

v_call: TRBV2
j_call: TRBJ1-1
cdr3_aa: CASSSQGGNTEAFF

v_call: TRBV6-5
j_call: TRBJ2-1
cdr3_aa: CASRLNEQFF

v_call: TRBV7-9
j_call: TRBJ2-1
cdr3_aa: CASSRTANNEQFF

v_call: TRBV28
j_call: TRBJ1-4
cdr3_aa: CASSSLKKLFF

v_call: TRBV5-8
j_call: TRBJ1-5
cdr3_aa: CASSLHNQPQHF

v_call: TRBV19
j_call: TRBJ1-1
cdr3_aa: CASSVGGPNTEAFF

v_call: TRBV7-8
j_call: TRBJ1-4
cdr3_aa: CASSSTLMGQTTNEKLFF

v_call: TRBV11-2
j_call: TRBJ2-1
cdr3_aa: CASSFLTSGYYNEQFF

v_call: TRBV6-5
j_call: TRBJ2-2
cdr3_aa: CASRAVTGELFF

v_call: TRBV3-1/TRBV3-2
j_call: TRBJ2-1
cdr3_aa: CASSRIPGLAAGNEQFF

v_call: TRBV9
j_call: TRBJ1-2
cdr3_aa: CASSFRQGGGYTF

v_call: TRBV10-1
j_call: TRBJ2-7
cdr3_aa: CASSPGTAYEQYF

v_call: TRBV19
j_call: TRBJ2-3
cdr3_aa: CASLGLDMTDTQYF

v_call: TRBV27
j_call: TRBJ2-3
cdr3_aa: CASRLAGGTDTQYF

v_call: TRBV7-2
j_call: TRBJ2-1
cdr3_aa: CASSGRDRAYNEQFF

v_call: TRBV7-2
j_call: TRBJ2-4
cdr3_aa: CASSKVGAKNIQYF

v_call: TRBV28
j_call: TRBJ1-5
cdr3_aa: CASSLRQGRGQPQHF

v_call: TRBV19
j_call: TRBJ2-2
cdr3_aa: CASSPGQGNTGELFF

v_call: TRBV11-2
j_call: TRBJ1-2
cdr3_aa: CASSLDPAGLSGYTF

v_call: TRBV27
j_call: TRBJ1-6
cdr3_aa: CASSRTPRGLRHSPLHF

v_call: TRBV4-1
j_call: TRBJ1-1
cdr3_aa: CASSQIQYRTLMNTEAFF

v_call: TRBV6-5
j_call: TRBJ1-2
cdr3_aa: CASSYGAAGYTF

v_call: TRBV7-9
j_call: TRBJ1-2
cdr3_aa: CASSLVQGATLNYGYTF

v_call: TRBV30
j_call: TRBJ1-4
cdr3_aa: CAWSVRREIEKLFF

v_call: TRBV28
j_call: TRBJ1-2
cdr3_aa: CASSPLAGLDYGYTF

v_call: TRBV30
j_call: TRBJ2-3
cdr3_aa: CAWSLGTSASGDTQYF

v_call: TRBV9
j_call: TRBJ1-1
cdr3_aa: CASSAGQGFLSEAFF

v_call: TRBV21-1
j_call: TRBJ1-5
cdr3_aa: CASSNVGQGIWGNQPQHF

v_call: TRBV11-2
j_call: TRBJ2-7
cdr3_aa: CASSKGAHYEQYF

v_call: TRBV3-1/TRBV3-2
j_call: TRBJ1-1
cdr3_aa: CASSHRGSGTEAFF

v_call: TRBV5-1
j_call: TRBJ2-1
cdr3_aa: CASSFSGSGDEQFF